This TCR beta chain was captured in a study of blood T cells in healthy people across ages. Regarding the study as a whole: It was not possible, with unsorted PBMCs, to conclusively compare naive and antigen-experienced cells.

There are 13 residues in the CDR3. V was clipped by 1 base and J by 5 bases, with 7 bases between them. This clonotype came up a few times. Its antigen is unidentified. It was with a sample-barcoded 5' primer and a J-beta primer mix that a second PCR of roughly 6 to 11 cycles was run. Individual samples furnished no less than 2.5 million CDR3-containing paired-end reads apiece. A single record per CDR3 protein comes from TCRdb applying MiXCR to the 5' RACE reads. The table includes hundreds of thousands of distinct CDR3 sequences, about 56% detected once. Researchers isolated at least 6 million PBMCs per sample.

This clonotype originated in a man in his forties or fifties in good health. The chain couples TRBV12-3 or TRBV12-4 to TRBJ2-3; D uncertain. What was sequenced was blood. The CDR3: CASSLGSQDTQYF. CDR3 DNA: TGTGCCAGCAGTTTAGGATCGCAAGATACGCAGTATTTT.